Below, 23 T cell receptor beta chains from the same sample are listed, as sequenced in a study of T cell responses to AZD1222 COVID-19 vaccine. This table comes from immunoSEQ multiplex PCR, and its TCRdb copy is limited to in-frame clones, with some not included. The sample has fewer than 90,000 clones; about 89% are singletons. The sample was peripheral blood, taken 28 days after the second AZD1222 dose. These receptors were obtained from an adult who received the AZD1222 COVID-19 vaccine.

V and J are TRBV2 and TRBJ1-3; 10 bases agree with TRBD1. The germline V gene has CDR1 SNHLY and CDR2 FYNNEI. The V and J ends lost 1 base and 2 bases, in that order; junction bases with no gene match: 2. The CDR3 contains 16 residues. The CDR3 coding sequence is TGTGCCAGCAGTGAAGGGGGGACAGGGGCTGGAAACACCATATATTTT. Translated, it gives CASSEGGTGAGNTIYF.

The V gene is TRBV20-1, the J gene TRBJ2-6; 9 nucleotides match TRBD2. The CDR3 totals 17 residues. CDR1 and CDR2 from the germline V gene are DFQATT and SNEGSKA (reference sequence). V lost 3 bases, J lost 4 bases, and 10 bases stayed unmatched. CDR3 protein: CSASPAGGPRGANVLTF. In DNA form, the CDR3 reads TGCAGTGCTAGTCCGGCGGGAGGGCCGCGAGGGGCCAACGTCCTGACTTTC.

The rearrangement links TRBV18 to TRBJ1-4; D is uncertain. CDR1 is KGHSH and CDR2 is LQKENI in the germline V gene. This CDR3 region has 16 residues. V gave up 3 bases and J gave up 4 bases, with 15 bases separating them. The CDR3 reads CASSPPVWEDNEKLFF. Written as DNA, the CDR3 is TGTGCCAGCTCACCCCCCGTTTGGGAAGATAATGAAAAACTGTTTTTT. The variable domain in full, with the rest retrieved from reference TRBV18 and TRBJ1-4, is NAGVMQNPRHLVRRRGQEARLRCSPMKGHSHVYWYRQLPEEGLKFMVYLQKENIIDESGMPKERFSAEFPKEGPSILRIQQVVRGDSAAYFCASSPPVWEDNEKLFFGSGTQLSVL.

The chain combines TRBV9 with TRBJ2-3; 9 bases are shared with TRBD1. J lost 4 bases, V lost 0 bases, and 12 bases had no gene match. The CDR3 runs to 18 residues. The V gene's germline CDR1 is SGDLS and CDR2 YYNGEE. CDR3 in DNA: TGTGCCAGCAGCGTAGAATTTTCGGGACAGGGCGTGGCAGATACGCAGTATTTT. Protein sequence: CASSVEFSGQGVADTQYF.

The V gene is TRBV5-6, the J gene TRBJ2-5; 7 bases align to TRBD2. The V gene end was trimmed by 4 bases and the J gene end by 4 bases; junction bases not matched to a gene: 4. This CDR3 is 13 amino acids long. CDR1 and CDR2 from the germline V gene are SGHDT and YYEEEE. The CDR3 sequence: CASSQGRAETQYF. CDR3 nucleotide sequence: TGTGCCAGCAGCCAAGGGAGGGCAGAGACCCAGTACTTC.

The chain links TRBV3-1 (or the pseudogene TRBV3-2) to TRBJ1-2, with a tentative D call TRBD1 (6 bases). V was clipped by 2 bases and J by 7 bases, with 11 bases between them. The CDR3 runs 13 residues. Germline loops: CDR1 LGHDT, CDR2 YNNKEL (reference sequence). CDR3 nucleotides: TGTGCCAGCAGCCAAACATCCAGGGGTGGCTACACCTTC. As protein: CASSQTSRGGYTF.

The V call is TRBV5-1, the J call TRBJ2-3; perhaps TRBD1 as D (6 bases). The germline V gene has CDR1 SGHRS and CDR2 YFSETQ. V gave up 0 bases and J gave up 1 base, with 6 bases separating them. The CDR3 contains 14 residues. CDR3 sequence reads: CASSLEGGTDTQYF. The CDR3 bases are TGCGCCAGCAGCTTGGAGGGGGGCACAGATACGCAGTATTTT.

V gene TRBV7-8 combines with J gene TRBJ1-5, with D possibly matching TRBD1 (5 bases). This CDR3 is built from 13 residues. Trimming took off 5 bases at V and 3 bases at J, with 8 bases between the two ends. Germline V gives CDR1 SGHVS, CDR2 FQNEAQ. Here the CDR3 DNA reads TGTGCCAGCAGCCGGGACTCCAATCAGCCCCAGCATTTT. This sequence encodes CASSRDSNQPQHF.

V usage is TRBV5-1 and J usage is TRBJ2-1; D is unclear. This CDR3 is 11 amino acids long. Germline CDR1 is SGHRS and CDR2 is YFSETQ. Between the trimmed V and J ends, which lost 2 bases and 10 bases, there was a span of 7 bases. Here the CDR3 reads CASSFNGEQFF. In nucleotides, the CDR3 is TGCGCCAGCAGCTTTAACGGGGAGCAGTTCTTC.

In DNA form, the CDR3 reads TGTGCCACCAGTGCCTACGGGGAGCTGTTTTTT. Translating it yields CATSAYGELFF. V gene TRBV24-1 combines with J gene TRBJ2-2; D ambiguous. The CDR3 contains 11 residues. Germline assignment: CDR1 KGHDR and CDR2 SFDVKD. The V end was cut by 5 bases, the J end by 7 bases, with 4 bases between.

This CDR3 reads CASTSRGDSPLHF. The CDR3 region has the DNA TGTGCCAGCACCAGCAGGGGGGATTCACCCCTCCACTTT. The chain couples TRBV28 to TRBJ1-6, with 7 bases identical to TRBD1. The junction had 5 bases not matched to a gene; V was cut back by 7 bases and J by 8 bases. Germline lookup yields CDR1 MDHEN and CDR2 SYDVKM. The CDR3 length is 13 residues.

This clone was picked up one time. The chain carries TRBV5-1 and TRBJ1-6; 10 bases are shared with TRBD1. The J segment lost 7 bases and the V segment lost 4 bases, leaving 5 bases of the junction unmatched. CDR3 length equals 15 residues. Germline V lookup: CDR1 SGHRS, CDR2 YFSETQ. The CDR3 spells CASSGDRGQNSPLHF. The CDR3 DNA follows: TGCGCCAGCAGCGGGGACAGGGGTCAAAATTCACCCCTCCACTTT.

The chain's CDR3 is CASSVRLAGGPGNEQFF. The DNA of the CDR3 is TGTGCCAGCAGCGTCAGGTTAGCGGGAGGGCCGGGGAATGAGCAGTTCTTC. V is TRBV27 and J is TRBJ2-1; TRBD2 matches 11 bases. V was clipped by 6 bases and J by 7 bases; unmatched bases: 14. In germline, CDR1 is MNHEY, CDR2 SMNVEV (reference sequence). CDR3 length: 17 residues.

This chain connects TRBV27 to TRBJ2-2, with D uncertain. V was cut by 0 bases and J by 2 bases, with 10 bases left in between. The CDR3 extends over 16 amino acids. Germline V gene lookup returns CDR1 MNHEY and CDR2 SMNVEV (reference sequence). CDR3 sequence: CASSLSRKPNTGELFF. Here the CDR3 DNA reads TGTGCCAGCAGTTTATCCCGGAAGCCAAACACCGGGGAGCTGTTTTTT.

This clone was detected a few times. The rearrangement uses TRBV7-2 and TRBJ2-7; D possibly matches TRBD1 or TRBD2 (6 bases each). V gave up 5 bases and J gave up 6 bases, with 11 bases separating them. The germline V gene encodes CDR1 SGHTA and CDR2 FQGNSA. The CDR3 extends over 12 amino acids. In nucleotides, the CDR3 is TGTGCCAGCAGCCAGGGGCGGGGCGAGCAGTACTTC. This translates into CASSQGRGEQYF. Full variable domain (rest looked up from reference TRBV7-2 and TRBJ2-7): GAGVSQSPSNKVTEKGKDVELRCDPISGHTALYWYRQSLGQGLEFLIYFQGNSAPDKSGLPSDRFSAERTGGSVSTLTIQRTQQEDSAVYLCASSQGRGEQYFGPGTRLTVT.

This rearrangement joins TRBV30 to TRBJ2-5; 10 nucleotides align to TRBD1. This CDR3 spans 12 amino acids. The ends lost 3 bases at V and 5 bases at J; junction bases unmatched: 0. Germline V gene data show CDR1 as GTSNPN and CDR2 as SVGIG (reference sequence). The CDR3 nucleotides are TGTGCCTGGAGGGGACAGGGGGAGACCCAGTACTTC. Its protein is CAWRGQGETQYF.

The chain is built from TRBV14 and TRBJ1-1; unclear D gene. Deletions cut 1 base from V and 10 bases from J, with 19 bases between. This CDR3 comprises 15 residues. Germline CDR1 and CDR2: SGHDN and FVKESK. The CDR3 reads CASSQGSPLTEVAFF. Here the CDR3 DNA reads TGTGCCAGCAGCCAAGGATCCCCCTTAACAGAGGTAGCTTTCTTT.

V gene TRBV29-1 combines with J gene TRBJ2-1; TRBD2 agrees at 12 bases. Per the germline V gene, CDR1 is SQVTM and CDR2 is ANQGSEA. The CDR3 sequence is 14 residues long. After removal of 7 bases from V and 9 bases from J, the junction contained 10 bases not matched to a gene. Here the CDR3 DNA reads TGCAGCGGGGAACTAGCGGGGGGTCCCGGTGAGCAGTTCTTC. This gives the protein CSGELAGGPGEQFF.

This clone was counted a few times. This chain connects TRBV7-3 to TRBJ1-2, with TRBD1 matching 7 bases. The germline V gene encodes CDR1 SGHTA and CDR2 FQGTGA. With 0 bases clipped from V and 6 bases from J, the junction kept 7 bases outside the gene matches. This CDR3 has 15 residues. CDR3 sequence: CASSLTFRGEHGYTF. CDR3 nucleotide sequence: TGTGCCAGCAGCTTAACGTTCAGGGGGGAGCATGGCTACACCTTC.

This clone was detected once. The rearrangement joins TRBV6-1 to TRBJ1-2; 9 bases are shared with TRBD1. J was trimmed by 0 bases and V by 5 bases; bases with no gene match: 4. This CDR3 has 15 residues. The germline V gene encodes CDR1 MNHNS and CDR2 SASEGT. CDR3 amino acids: CASSQGQGANYGYTF. CDR3 in DNA: TGTGCCAGCAGTCAGGGACAGGGAGCTAACTATGGCTACACCTTC.

The chain carries TRBV12-3 or TRBV12-4 and TRBJ2-1, with D tentatively TRBD1 (6 bases). Trimming removed 4 bases from V and 10 bases from J, with 11 bases in between. The CDR3 sequence is 12 residues long. The CDR3 region has the DNA TGTGCCAGCAGTTCTCTAGGGGGAGAGCAGTTCTTC. Its protein is CASSSLGGEQFF.

CDR3 in DNA: TGCGCCAGCAGCTTGAACCTAGTCCCCAAAAACATTCAGTACTTC. Translated, it gives CASSLNLVPKNIQYF. The chain has TRBV5-1 and TRBJ2-4, with D hard to call. Looked up from germline, CDR1 is SGHRS and CDR2 is YFSETQ. CDR3 size: 15 residues. V lost 1 base and J lost 2, with 10 bases in between. The variable domain in full, completed from reference TRBV5-1 and TRBJ2-4, reads KAGVTQTPRYLIKTRGQQVTLSCSPISGHRSVSWYQQTPGQGLQFLFEYFSETQRNKGNFPGRFSGRQFSNSRSEMNVSTLELGDSALYLCASSLNLVPKNIQYFGAGTRLSVL.

The chain carries TRBV5-6 and TRBJ2-7; TRBD1 matches 9 bases. This CDR3 has 14 residues. Unmatched junction bases numbered 7, after V lost 4 bases and J lost 5 bases. The germline V gene encodes CDR1 SGHDT and CDR2 YYEEEE. The CDR3 DNA follows: TGTGCCAGCAGCCCGGGACAGGGTTTGGACGAGCAGTACTTC. Amino acids: CASSPGQGLDEQYF.